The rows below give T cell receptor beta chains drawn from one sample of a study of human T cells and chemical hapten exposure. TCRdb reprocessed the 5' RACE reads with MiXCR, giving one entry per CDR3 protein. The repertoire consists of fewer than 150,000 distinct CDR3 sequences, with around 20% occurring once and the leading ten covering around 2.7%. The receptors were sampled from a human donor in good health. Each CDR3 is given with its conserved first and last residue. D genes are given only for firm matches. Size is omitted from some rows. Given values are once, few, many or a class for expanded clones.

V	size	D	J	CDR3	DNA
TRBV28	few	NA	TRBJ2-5	CASKGAGARETQYF	TGTGCCAGCAAAGGGGCAGGGGCTCGGGAGACCCAGTACTTC
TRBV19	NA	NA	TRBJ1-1	CASSMIRSSREAFF	TGTGCCAGTAGTATGATCCGATCGAGCAGGGAAGCTTTCTTT
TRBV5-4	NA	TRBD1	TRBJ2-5	CASSLQQGSRPGTQYF	TGTGCCAGCAGCTTGCAACAGGGGAGCCGCCCGGGGACCCAGTACTTC
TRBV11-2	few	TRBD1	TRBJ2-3	CASSLGQGVVADTQYF	TGTGCCAGCAGCTTGGGACAGGGAGTAGTAGCAGATACGCAGTATTTT
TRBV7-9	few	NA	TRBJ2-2	CASSLRPGELFF	TGTGCCAGCAGCTTACGTCCCGGGGAGCTGTTTTTT
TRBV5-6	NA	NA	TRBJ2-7	CASSLWGTRTYEQYF	TGTGCCAGCAGCTTGTGGGGGACAAGGACCTACGAGCAGTACTTC
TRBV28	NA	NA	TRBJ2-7	CASSFKVGGEQYF	TGTGCCAGCAGTTTTAAGGTCGGGGGCGAGCAGTACTTC
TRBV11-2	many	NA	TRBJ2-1	CASSLRRYNEQFF	TGTGCCAGCAGCCTAAGACGCTACAATGAGCAGTTCTTC
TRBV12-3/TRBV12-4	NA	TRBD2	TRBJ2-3	CASSGMGLAGRRYTQYF	TGTGCCAGCAGTGGAATGGGACTAGCGGGGAGAAGGTATACGCAGTATTTT
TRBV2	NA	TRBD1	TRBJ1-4	CASSEDRVVEKLFF	TGTGCCAGCAGCGAGGACAGGGTAGTTGAAAAACTGTTTTTT
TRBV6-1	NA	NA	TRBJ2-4	CASSEAGASGGYF	TGTGCCAGCAGTGAAGCGGGAGCAAGCGGCGGGTACTTC
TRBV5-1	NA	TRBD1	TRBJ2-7	CASSLETGPSGEQYF	TGCGCCAGCAGCTTGGAGACAGGGCCATCGGGGGAGCAGTACTTC
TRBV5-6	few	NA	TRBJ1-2	CASSDGTGYNYGYTF	TGTGCCAGCAGCGATGGAACAGGGTATAACTATGGCTACACCTTC
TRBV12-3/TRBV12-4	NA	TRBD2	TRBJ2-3	CASRGTSADTQYF	TGTGCCAGCAGGGGGACTAGCGCAGATACGCAGTATTTT
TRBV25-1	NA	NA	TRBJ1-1	CASRGPPNTEAFF	TGTGCCAGCAGGGGCCCTCCGAACACTGAAGCTTTCTTT
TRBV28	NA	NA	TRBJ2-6	CASSLQGLSSGANVLTF	TGTGCCAGCAGTTTACAGGGACTTTCCTCTGGGGCCAACGTCCTGACTTTC
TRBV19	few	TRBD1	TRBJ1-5	CASSIVVDRVVSNQPQHF	TGTGCCAGTAGTATAGTAGTGGACAGGGTAGTGAGCAATCAGCCCCAGCATTTT
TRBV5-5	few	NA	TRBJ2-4	CASSLLQQTKNIQYF	TGTGCCAGCAGCTTGCTGCAGCAAACCAAAAACATTCAGTACTTC
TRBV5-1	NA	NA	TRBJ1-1	CASSLRGSTEAFF	TGCGCCAGCAGCTTACGGGGTTCCACTGAAGCTTTCTTT
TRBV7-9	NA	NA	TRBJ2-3	CASTTPQGSTDTQYF	TGTGCCAGTACGACACCGCAGGGGTCCACAGATACGCAGTATTTT
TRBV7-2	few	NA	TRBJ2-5	CASSSTRGGLETQYF	TGTGCCAGCAGCTCTACGAGGGGGGGCCTCGAGACCCAGTACTTC
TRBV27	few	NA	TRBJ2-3	CASSLVGSSDTQYF	TGTGCCAGCAGTTTAGTCGGCAGTTCAGATACGCAGTATTTT
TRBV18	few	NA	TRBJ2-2	CATGTGTNTGELFF	TGTGCCACCGGGACTGGAACGAACACCGGGGAGCTGTTTTTT
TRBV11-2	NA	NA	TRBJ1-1	CASSLEGSLNTEAFF	TGTGCCAGCAGCTTAGAAGGCAGTTTGAACACTGAAGCTTTCTTT
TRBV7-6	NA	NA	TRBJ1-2	CASSPVVGSAAGYTF	TGTGCCAGCAGCCCTGTGGTGGGCAGTGCGGCCGGCTACACCTTC
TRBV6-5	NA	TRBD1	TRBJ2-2	CASGQVINTGELFF	TGTGCCAGCGGACAGGTTATTAACACCGGGGAGCTGTTTTTT
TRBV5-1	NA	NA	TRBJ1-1	CASSLGQVMNTEAFF	TGCGCCAGCAGCTTGGGACAGGTTATGAACACTGAAGCTTTCTTT
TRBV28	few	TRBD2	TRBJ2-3	CASTPPLGAGGSTDTQYF	TGTGCCAGCACTCCACCCCTCGGAGCGGGAGGAAGCACAGATACGCAGTATTTT
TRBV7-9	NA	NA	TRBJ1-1	CASTLSGTNTEAFF	TGTGCCAGCACCCTAAGCGGGACGAACACTGAAGCTTTCTTT
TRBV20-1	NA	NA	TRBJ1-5	CSARDPGVNQPQHF	TGCAGTGCTAGAGATCCTGGAGTTAATCAGCCCCAGCATTTT
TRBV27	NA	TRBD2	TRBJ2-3	CASKREGGSDTQYF	TGTGCCAGCAAGCGGGAGGGCGGGTCAGATACGCAGTATTTT
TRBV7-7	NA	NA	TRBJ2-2	CASSTGGLNTGELFF	TGTGCTAGCAGCACCGGAGGACTGAACACCGGGGAGCTGTTTTTT
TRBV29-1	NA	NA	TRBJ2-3	CSVSAGGGDTQYF	TGCAGCGTTTCGGCGGGCGGAGGAGATACGCAGTATTTT
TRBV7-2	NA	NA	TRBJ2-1	CASSPPDGYVRGVLFF	TGTGCCAGCAGCCCGCCGGACGGTTATGTCCGCGGGGTGCTGTTCTTC
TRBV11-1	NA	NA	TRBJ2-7	CASSLYSDLYEQYF	TGTGCCAGCAGCTTATATTCGGATCTCTACGAGCAGTACTTC
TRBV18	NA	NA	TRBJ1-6	CASSRGNNSPLHF	TGTGCCAGCTCACGGGGGAATAATTCACCCCTCCACTTT
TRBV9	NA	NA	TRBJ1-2	CASSVEEGRAYGYTF	TGTGCCAGCAGCGTAGAGGAAGGGAGGGCCTATGGCTACACCTTC
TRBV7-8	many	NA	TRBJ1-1	CASSSRTEMNTEAFF	TGTGCCAGCAGCAGCCGGACAGAGATGAACACTGAAGCTTTCTTT
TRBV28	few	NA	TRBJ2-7	CASSPLTREQYF	TGTGCCAGCAGCCCCCTAACTCGGGAGCAGTACTTC
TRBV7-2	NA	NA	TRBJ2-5	CASSLGTISSQAPYF	TGTGCCAGCAGCTTAGGGACGATAAGCTCCCAGGCCCCCTACTTC
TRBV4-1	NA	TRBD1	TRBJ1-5	CASSREDRNQPQHF	TGCGCCAGCAGCCGAGAGGACAGGAATCAGCCCCAGCATTTT
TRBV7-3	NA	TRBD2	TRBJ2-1	CASSPSGISYNEQFF	TGTGCCAGCAGCCCTAGCGGTATCTCCTACAATGAGCAGTTCTTC
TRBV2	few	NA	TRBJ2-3	CASRDRLGVTDTQYF	TGTGCCAGCAGGGATCGACTTGGGGTCACAGATACGCAGTATTTT
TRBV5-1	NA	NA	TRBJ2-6	CASRTGGTGANVLTF	TGCGCCAGCAGAACGGGGGGCACTGGGGCCAACGTCCTGACTTTC
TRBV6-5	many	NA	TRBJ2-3	CASSYGSFTDTQYF	TGTGCCAGCAGTTACGGCAGTTTCACAGATACGCAGTATTTT
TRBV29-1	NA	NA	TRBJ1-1	CSVLESSVVEAFF	TGCAGCGTTTTGGAGAGTTCAGTAGTGGAAGCTTTCTTT
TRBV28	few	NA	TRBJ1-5	CASGAGYGQPQHF	TGTGCCAGCGGGGCAGGGTATGGACAGCCCCAGCATTTT
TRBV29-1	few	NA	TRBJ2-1	CSVLDFKGEQFF	TGCAGCGTCCTCGATTTCAAGGGTGAGCAGTTCTTC